This T cell receptor (beta chain) emerged from a study of blood T cell repertoires in COVID-19. TCRdb's table, derived via immunoSEQ multiplex PCR, lists solely in-frame clones and lacks some. The sample contains roughly 240,000 clones, approximately 84% of which appear only once. Germline trimming cut 2 bases from V and 0 bases from J; bases unmatched to any gene: 4. The length of the CDR3 is 16 residues. Germline V gene sequence: CDR1 LGHDT, CDR2 YNNKEL (reference sequence). The TCR originated in a woman in her twenties or thirties who had recovered from COVID-19. The genes are TRBV3-1 (or the pseudogene TRBV3-2) and TRBJ1-3, with TRBD1 matching 7 bases. The sample was peripheral blood. CDR3 region: CASSQRTGSSGNTIYF. CDR3 nucleotides: TGTGCCAGCAGCCAAAGGACAGGCTCCTCTGGAAACACCATATATTTT.